Listed below are T cell receptor beta chains from one sample, sequenced in a study of blood T cells in healthy people across ages. TCRdb redid the calling of the 5' RACE reads with MiXCR, one entry per CDR3 protein. This table holds approximately 760,000 distinct CDR3 sequences, 25% found once. The same sample was also studied in work on T cells of mothers and their children.

What was sequenced was blood. These receptor sequences come from a boy aged 10-17 years in good health. Each CDR3 is given with its conserved first and last residue. A D gene is named only where the DNA matches it firmly. Clone size is not always given. Where it is, it says once, few, many or a class for expanded clones.

CDR3nt	CDR3aa	abundance	v_gene	j_gene	d_gene
TGCAGCGTTGGACAGTTGAACACTGAAGCTTTCTTT	CSVGQLNTEAFF	few	TRBV29-1	TRBJ1-1	NA
TGCGCCAGCAGCCAAGGGGCAGGGGGCTTATCCTACGAGCAGTACTTC	CASSQGAGGLSYEQYF	few	TRBV4-3	TRBJ2-7	TRBD1
TGCGCCAGCAGCCAAGTTCCGGGCTTTAATGAAAAACTGTTTTTT	CASSQVPGFNEKLFF	few	TRBV4-3	TRBJ1-4	NA
TGCGCCAGCAGCTCTCAGGGGTCGGAGAACACCGGGGAGCTGTTTTTT	CASSSQGSENTGELFF	NA	TRBV5-1	TRBJ2-2	NA
TGCAGTGCTCCAAAGGACGGGAGGGTTAATGAAAAACTGTTTTTT	CSAPKDGRVNEKLFF	NA	TRBV20-1	TRBJ1-4	NA
TGCGCCAGCAGCTTGGATGGAGGGAGCGGGACTGAAGCTTTCTTT	CASSLDGGSGTEAFF	NA	TRBV5-1	TRBJ1-1	NA
TGTGCCAGCAGCTACCCCGGGACTAGCGATGAGACCCAGTACTTC	CASSYPGTSDETQYF	NA	TRBV28	TRBJ2-5	TRBD2
TGCAGTGCTCGGGAGGGCCCAGAGACCCAGTACTTC	CSAREGPETQYF	few	TRBV20-1	TRBJ2-5	TRBD2
TGTGCCGCCGGGACACCAACCACTACGCAGTATTTT	CAAGTPTTTQYF	few	TRBV6-5	TRBJ2-3	NA
TGTGCCAGCAGCTTCGGGACACCGGGGGGTTACGAGCAGTACTTC	CASSFGTPGGYEQYF	few	TRBV7-9	TRBJ2-7	NA
TGTGCCAGCAGTTACGAGGGAGATGGGCGGGAGACCCAGTACTTC	CASSYEGDGRETQYF	NA	TRBV6-5	TRBJ2-5	NA
TGTGCCAGCAGTCTCGGGGGCGGCTACACCTTC	CASSLGGGYTF	many	TRBV12-3/TRBV12-4	TRBJ1-2	NA
TGTGCCAGCAGCTTAGATGCGGGCAATCAGCCCCAGCATTTT	CASSLDAGNQPQHF	few	TRBV7-9	TRBJ1-5	NA
TGTGCCAGCGGTCAATACAATGAGCAGTTCTTC	CASGQYNEQFF	many	TRBV3-1	TRBJ2-1	NA
TGTGCCAACTTGTACCAAGAGACCCAGTACTTC	CANLYQETQYF	NA	TRBV2	TRBJ2-5	NA